One TCR beta chain is described in this entry. This sample is part of a study of T cell responses to AZD1222 COVID-19 vaccine. TCRdb keeps only in-frame clones here, not all; method: immunoSEQ multiplex PCR. Here the sample spans more than 85,000 clones, 75% to 90% being singletons. Germline CDR1 and CDR2: SNHLY and FYNNEI. J gave up 5 bases and V 2 bases, and 3 bases lay outside the gene matches. The CDR3 is 15 residues long. Specimen: peripheral blood, collected on day 0 of AZD1222 vaccination. This clonotype was obtained from an adult in good health. The chain carries TRBV2 and TRBJ2-2; 9 bases match TRBD1. This CDR3 is CASSEMGTGTGELFF. The CDR3 DNA follows: TGTGCCAGCAGTGAAATGGGGACAGGGACCGGGGAGCTGTTTTTT.